Listed below are T cell receptor beta chains from one sample, sequenced in a study of memory CD4+ T cells and cytomegalovirus serostatus. Sequencing used immunoSEQ multiplex PCR; TCRdb keeps in-frame clones, though not all of them. Here the sample spans tens of thousands of clones, 83% being singletons. Sequenced material: memory CD4+ T cells from blood. The receptors originated from an adult in good health and CMV-seropositive. Each CDR3 is given with its conserved first and last residue. The D gene is left open where the match is weak. Clone size, where shown, is once, few, many, or a class for clones that have expanded.

D: TRBD1
V: TRBV9
size: NA
J: TRBJ1-2
CDR3: CASSSISGTGGYGYTF
DNA: TGTGCCAGCAGCTCAATCTCAGGGACAGGGGGCTATGGCTACACCTTC

D: TRBD1
V: TRBV5-1
size: few
J: TRBJ1-2
CDR3: CASSIAGTANYGYTF
DNA: TGCGCCAGCAGCATCGCCGGGACAGCGAACTATGGCTACACCTTC

D: TRBD1
V: TRBV10-3
size: NA
J: TRBJ1-1
CDR3: CAIRGQGNTEAFF
DNA: TGTGCCATCAGGGGACAGGGGAACACTGAAGCTTTCTTT

D: NA
V: TRBV6-1
size: few
J: TRBJ2-7
CDR3: CASIKTENYEQYF
DNA: TGTGCCAGCATCAAGACAGAAAACTACGAGCAGTACTTC

D: NA
V: TRBV6-4
size: NA
J: TRBJ1-1
CDR3: CASSLTGNTEAFF
DNA: TGTGCCAGCAGCCTGACAGGGAACACTGAAGCTTTCTTT

D: NA
V: TRBV2
size: NA
J: TRBJ1-2
CDR3: CASSERQVYGYTF
DNA: TGTGCCAGCAGTGAACGGCAGGTCTATGGCTACACCTTC

D: TRBD2
V: TRBV5-1
size: NA
J: TRBJ2-1
CDR3: CASSLGLAGRSYNEQFF
DNA: TGCGCCAGCAGCTTGGGGCTAGCGGGGCGGTCCTACAATGAGCAGTTCTTC

D: TRBD1
V: TRBV5-4
size: NA
J: TRBJ2-7
CDR3: CASSPRPGQGAYEQYF
DNA: TGTGCCAGCAGCCCCCGACCGGGACAGGGGGCCTACGAGCAGTACTTC

D: NA
V: TRBV7-2
size: NA
J: TRBJ2-2
CDR3: CASSLVQGYTGELFF
DNA: TGTGCCAGCAGCTTAGTTCAGGGGTACACCGGGGAGCTGTTTTTT

D: TRBD1
V: TRBV27
size: once
J: TRBJ2-1
CDR3: CASSLIRLRDRDNEQFF
DNA: TGTGCCAGCAGTTTAATACGGTTGAGGGACAGGGACAATGAGCAGTTCTTC

D: TRBD1
V: TRBV5-1
size: few
J: TRBJ2-1
CDR3: CASSSGTGSYNEQFF
DNA: TGCGCCAGCAGCTCCGGGACAGGGTCTTACAATGAGCAGTTCTTC

D: NA
V: TRBV6-5
size: NA
J: TRBJ1-1
CDR3: CASSPTGIYTEAFF
DNA: TGTGCCAGCAGTCCTACAGGGATTTACACTGAAGCTTTCTTT

D: NA
V: TRBV5-1
size: NA
J: TRBJ1-1
CDR3: CASSFFQGGNTEAFF
DNA: TGCGCCAGCAGCTTTTTTCAGGGTGGGAACACTGAAGCTTTCTTT

D: TRBD2
V: TRBV2
size: NA
J: TRBJ2-1
CDR3: CASKGLAGHSYNEQFF
DNA: TGTGCCAGCAAAGGACTAGCGGGGCACTCCTACAATGAGCAGTTCTTC

D: NA
V: TRBV6-6
size: NA
J: TRBJ1-5
CDR3: CASRKEDRSNQPQHF
DNA: TGTGCCTCCCGGAAGGAGGATAGGAGCAATCAGCCCCAGCATTTT

D: NA
V: TRBV5-4
size: NA
J: TRBJ2-7
CDR3: CASSLDDYEQYF
DNA: TGTGCCAGCAGCTTGGACGACTACGAGCAGTACTTC

D: NA
V: TRBV6-6
size: NA
J: TRBJ1-2
CDR3: CASRTSNYGYTF
DNA: TGTGCCAGCAGGACTTCTAACTATGGCTACACCTTC

D: NA
V: TRBV7-9
size: NA
J: TRBJ2-2
CDR3: CASSRDTAAGELFF
DNA: TGTGCCAGCAGCCGTGACACCGCCGCCGGGGAGCTGTTTTTT

D: TRBD2
V: TRBV4-3
size: NA
J: TRBJ2-4
CDR3: CASSQGAGRADIQYF
DNA: TGCGCCAGCAGCCAAGGGGCAGGGAGGGCTGACATTCAGTACTTC

D: NA
V: TRBV5-1
size: NA
J: TRBJ2-3
CDR3: CASSKARQRETDTQYF
DNA: TGCGCCAGCAGCAAGGCTCGACAACGGGAAACAGATACGCAGTATTTT

D: TRBD1
V: TRBV11-2
size: NA
J: TRBJ1-2
CDR3: CASSSPRQGTYGYTF
DNA: TGTGCCAGCAGCTCCCCTAGACAGGGTACCTATGGCTACACCTTC

D: TRBD1
V: TRBV25-1
size: NA
J: TRBJ1-2
CDR3: CASSESGTGGVGYTF
DNA: TGTGCCAGCAGTGAATCTGGGACAGGGGGAGTGGGCTACACCTTC

D: NA
V: TRBV5-8
size: NA
J: TRBJ1-2
CDR3: CASSLIVWEGNGYTF
DNA: TGTGCCAGCAGCTTGATTGTATGGGAGGGGAATGGCTACACCTTC

D: NA
V: TRBV18
size: NA
J: TRBJ2-5
CDR3: CASSRQGGETQYF
DNA: TGTGCCAGCTCTCGACAGGGAGGGGAGACCCAGTACTTC

D: TRBD1
V: TRBV4-2
size: NA
J: TRBJ2-5
CDR3: CASSQDRWTGDFQETQYF
DNA: TGTGCCAGCAGCCAAGATCGATGGACAGGGGATTTTCAAGAGACCCAGTACTTC

D: NA
V: TRBV7-2
size: NA
J: TRBJ1-2
CDR3: CASSLRRQSYGYTF
DNA: TGTGCCAGCAGCTTAAGGCGGCAGAGCTATGGCTACACCTTC